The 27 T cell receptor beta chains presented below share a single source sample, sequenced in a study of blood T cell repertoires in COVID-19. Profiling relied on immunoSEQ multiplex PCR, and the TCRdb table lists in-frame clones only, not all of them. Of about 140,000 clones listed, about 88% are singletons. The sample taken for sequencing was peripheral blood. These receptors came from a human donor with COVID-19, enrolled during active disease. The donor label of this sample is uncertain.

The CDR3 spells CASGGDYGYTF. Written as DNA, the CDR3 is TGTGCCAGTGGAGGGGACTATGGCTACACCTTC. This chain connects TRBV2 to TRBJ1-2; D might be TRBD1 (5 bases). The germline CDR1 and CDR2 sequences are SNHLY and FYNNEI. With 9 bases removed from V and 3 bases from J, the gap between germline ends came to 8 bases. The CDR3 covers 11 residues.

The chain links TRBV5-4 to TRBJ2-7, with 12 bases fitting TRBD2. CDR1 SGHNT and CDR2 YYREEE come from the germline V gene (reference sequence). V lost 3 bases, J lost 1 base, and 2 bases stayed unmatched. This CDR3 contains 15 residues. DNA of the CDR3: TGTGCCAGCAGCTCTGGACTAGCGGGGTCCTACGAGCAGTACTTC. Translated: CASSSGLAGSYEQYF.

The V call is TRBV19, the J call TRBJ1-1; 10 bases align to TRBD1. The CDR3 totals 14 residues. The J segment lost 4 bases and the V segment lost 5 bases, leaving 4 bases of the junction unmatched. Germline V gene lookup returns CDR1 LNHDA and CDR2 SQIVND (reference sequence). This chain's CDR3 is CASSVRDRGTEAFF. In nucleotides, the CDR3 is TGTGCCAGTAGTGTCAGGGACAGGGGCACTGAAGCTTTCTTT.

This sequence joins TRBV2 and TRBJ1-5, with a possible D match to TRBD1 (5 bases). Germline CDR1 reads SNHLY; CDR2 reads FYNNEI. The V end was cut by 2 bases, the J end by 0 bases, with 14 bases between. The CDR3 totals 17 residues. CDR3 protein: CASSETWGTYSNQPQHF. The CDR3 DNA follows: TGTGCCAGCAGTGAAACGTGGGGCACGTATAGCAATCAGCCCCAGCATTTT.

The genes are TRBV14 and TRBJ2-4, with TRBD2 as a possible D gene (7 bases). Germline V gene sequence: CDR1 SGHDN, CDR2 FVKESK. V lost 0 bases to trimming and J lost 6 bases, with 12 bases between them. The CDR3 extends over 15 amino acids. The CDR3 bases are TGTGCCAGCAGCCAAGATAACAGGGAGGGAAACATTCAGTACTTC. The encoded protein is CASSQDNREGNIQYF.

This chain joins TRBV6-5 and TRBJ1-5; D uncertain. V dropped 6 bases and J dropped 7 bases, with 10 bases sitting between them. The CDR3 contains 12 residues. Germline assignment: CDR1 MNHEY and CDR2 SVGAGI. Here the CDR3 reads CASSHGGQPQHF. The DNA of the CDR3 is TGTGCCAGCAGCCATGGCGGACAGCCCCAGCATTTT.

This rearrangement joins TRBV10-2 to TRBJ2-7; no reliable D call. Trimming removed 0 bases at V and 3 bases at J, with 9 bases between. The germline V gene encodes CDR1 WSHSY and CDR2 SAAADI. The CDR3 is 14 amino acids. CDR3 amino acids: CASSESAENYEQYF. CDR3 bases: TGCGCCAGCAGTGAGTCTGCGGAGAACTACGAGCAGTACTTC.

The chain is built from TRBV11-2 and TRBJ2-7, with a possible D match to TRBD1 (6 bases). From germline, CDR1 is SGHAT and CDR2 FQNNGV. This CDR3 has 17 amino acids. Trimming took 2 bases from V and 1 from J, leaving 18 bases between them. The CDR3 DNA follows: TGTGCCAGCAGCTTAACCCAGGACAGCCTCGGGTCCTACGAGCAGTACTTC. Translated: CASSLTQDSLGSYEQYF.

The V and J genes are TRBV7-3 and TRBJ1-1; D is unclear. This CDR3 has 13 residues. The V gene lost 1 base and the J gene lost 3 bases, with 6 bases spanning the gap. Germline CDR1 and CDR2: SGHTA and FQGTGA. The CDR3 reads CASSLSEDTEAFF. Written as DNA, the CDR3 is TGTGCCAGCAGCTTAAGTGAGGACACTGAAGCTTTCTTT.

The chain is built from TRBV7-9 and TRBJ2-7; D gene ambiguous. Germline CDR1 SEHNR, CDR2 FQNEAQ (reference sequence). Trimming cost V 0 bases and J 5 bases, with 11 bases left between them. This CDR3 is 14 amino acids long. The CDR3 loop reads CASSLAAAEDEQYF. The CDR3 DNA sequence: TGTGCCAGCAGCTTAGCGGCCGCGGAAGACGAGCAGTACTTC.

CDR3 in DNA: TGTGCCAGCAGCCAAGAGGGCGGGACCGGGGAGCTGTTTTTT. Its protein is CASSQEGGTGELFF. V usage is TRBV3-1 (or the pseudogene TRBV3-2) and J usage is TRBJ2-2; D is perhaps TRBD2 (5 bases). The CDR3 runs 14 residues. Germline V gives CDR1 LGHDT, CDR2 YNNKEL (reference sequence). V lost 0 bases to trimming and J lost 5 bases, with 7 bases between them.

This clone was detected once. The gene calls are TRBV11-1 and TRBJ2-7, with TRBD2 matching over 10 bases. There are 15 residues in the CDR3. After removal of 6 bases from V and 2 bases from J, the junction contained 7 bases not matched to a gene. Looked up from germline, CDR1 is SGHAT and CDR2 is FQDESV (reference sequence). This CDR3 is CASSPTSGFAYEQYF. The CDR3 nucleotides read TGTGCCAGCAGTCCGACTAGCGGGTTCGCCTACGAGCAGTACTTC.

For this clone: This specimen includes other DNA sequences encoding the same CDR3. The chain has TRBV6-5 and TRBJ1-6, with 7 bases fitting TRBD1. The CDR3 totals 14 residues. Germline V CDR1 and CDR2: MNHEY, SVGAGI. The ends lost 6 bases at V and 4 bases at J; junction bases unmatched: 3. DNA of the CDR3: TGTGCCAGCAGCAGGGGGTCTTATAATTCACCCCTCCACTTT. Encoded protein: CASSRGSYNSPLHF.

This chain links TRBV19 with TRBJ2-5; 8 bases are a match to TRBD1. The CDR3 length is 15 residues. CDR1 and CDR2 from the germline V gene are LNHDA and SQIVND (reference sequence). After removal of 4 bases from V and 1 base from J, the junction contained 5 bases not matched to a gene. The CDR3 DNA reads TGTGCCAGTAGTACGGACAGGGAGTTCCAAGAGACCCAGTACTTC. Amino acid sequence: CASSTDREFQETQYF.

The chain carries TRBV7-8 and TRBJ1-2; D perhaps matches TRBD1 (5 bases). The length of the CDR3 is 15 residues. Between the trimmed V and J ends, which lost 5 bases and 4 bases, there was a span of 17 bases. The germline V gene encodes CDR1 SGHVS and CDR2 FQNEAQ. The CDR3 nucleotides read TGTGCCAGCAGCACAACTACAGGCACGGGCTATGGCTACACCTTC. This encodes CASSTTTGTGYGYTF.

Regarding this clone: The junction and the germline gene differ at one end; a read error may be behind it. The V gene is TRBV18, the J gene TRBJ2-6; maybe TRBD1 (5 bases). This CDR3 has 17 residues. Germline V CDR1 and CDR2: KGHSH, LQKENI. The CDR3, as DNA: TGTGCCAGCTCACGTGACAGCATACTCTCTGGGGCCAACGCCCTGACTTTC. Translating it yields CASSRDSILSGANALTF.

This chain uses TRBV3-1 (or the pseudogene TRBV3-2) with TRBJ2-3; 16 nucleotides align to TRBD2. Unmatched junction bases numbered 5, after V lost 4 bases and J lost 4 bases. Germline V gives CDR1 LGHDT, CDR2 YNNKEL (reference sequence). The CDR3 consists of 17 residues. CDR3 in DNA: TGTGCCAGCAGCCTATTTGGGACTAGCGGGGGGGCAGATACGCAGTATTTT. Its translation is CASSLFGTSGGADTQYF.

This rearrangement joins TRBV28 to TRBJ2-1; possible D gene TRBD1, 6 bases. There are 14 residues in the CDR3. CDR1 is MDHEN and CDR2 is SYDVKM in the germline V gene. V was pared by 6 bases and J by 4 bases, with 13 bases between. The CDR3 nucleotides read TGTGCCAGCAGCCATACACAGGGTTACAATGAGCAGTTCTTC. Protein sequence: CASSHTQGYNEQFF. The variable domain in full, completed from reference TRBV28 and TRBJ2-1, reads DVKVTQSSRYLVKRTGEKVFLECVQDMDHENMFWYRQDPGLGLRLIYFSYDVKMKEKGDIPEGYSVSREKKERFSLILESASTNQTSMYLCASSHTQGYNEQFFGPGTRLTVL.

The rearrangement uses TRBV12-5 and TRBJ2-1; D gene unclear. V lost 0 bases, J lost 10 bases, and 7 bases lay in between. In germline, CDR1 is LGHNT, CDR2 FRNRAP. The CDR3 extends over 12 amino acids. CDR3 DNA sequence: TGTGCTAGTGGTTTGGTACAGCTAGAGCAGTTCTTC. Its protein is CASGLVQLEQFF.

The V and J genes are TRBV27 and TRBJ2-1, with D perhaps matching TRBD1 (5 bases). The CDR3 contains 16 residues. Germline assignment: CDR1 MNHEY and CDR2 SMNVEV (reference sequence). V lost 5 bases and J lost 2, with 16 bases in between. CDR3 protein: CASSPLGLNTYNEQFF. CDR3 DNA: TGTGCCAGCAGTCCCCTGGGGCTGAATACCTACAATGAGCAGTTCTTC.

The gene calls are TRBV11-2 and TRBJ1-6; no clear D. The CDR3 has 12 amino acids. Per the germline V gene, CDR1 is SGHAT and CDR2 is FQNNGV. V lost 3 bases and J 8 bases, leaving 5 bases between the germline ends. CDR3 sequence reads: CASSFLDSPLHF. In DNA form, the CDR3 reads TGTGCCAGCAGCTTTCTAGATTCACCCCTCCACTTT.

This chain's CDR3 is CASGLVRQGIREAFF. The CDR3 DNA is TGTGCTAGTGGTTTGGTACGACAGGGAATTCGAGAAGCTTTCTTT. The V call is TRBV12-5, the J call TRBJ1-1; 7 bases are shared with TRBD1. This CDR3 spans 15 amino acids. Per germline, CDR1 LGHNT and CDR2 FRNRAP. Trimming removed 0 bases from V and 8 bases from J; junction bases left unmatched: 9.

The CDR3 protein is CAWSVGSEVDTIYF. The CDR3 nucleotides are TGTGCCTGGAGTGTGGGGAGTGAGGTGGACACCATATATTTT. The V and J genes are TRBV30 and TRBJ1-3, with D hard to call. Germline loops: CDR1 GTSNPN, CDR2 SVGIG (reference sequence). The CDR3 is 14 amino acids. The V gene lost 0 bases and the J gene lost 8 bases, with 14 bases spanning the gap.

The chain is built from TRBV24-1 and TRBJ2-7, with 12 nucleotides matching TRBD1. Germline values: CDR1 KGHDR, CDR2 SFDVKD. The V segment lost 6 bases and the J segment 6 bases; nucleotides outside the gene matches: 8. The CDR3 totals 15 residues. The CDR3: CATSSTGTGGLEQYF. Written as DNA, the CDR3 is TGTGCCACCAGTAGTACCGGGACAGGGGGCCTCGAGCAGTACTTC.

The CDR3 bases are TGTGCCAGCAGTGAAGAGACTGTGGGGAGGCGGGCTTTCTTT. It specifies CASSEETVGRRAFF. The rearrangement links TRBV2 to TRBJ1-1; D gene unclear. Trimming took off 1 base at V and 11 bases at J, with 17 bases between the two ends. Germline V gives CDR1 SNHLY, CDR2 FYNNEI. This CDR3 comprises 14 residues.

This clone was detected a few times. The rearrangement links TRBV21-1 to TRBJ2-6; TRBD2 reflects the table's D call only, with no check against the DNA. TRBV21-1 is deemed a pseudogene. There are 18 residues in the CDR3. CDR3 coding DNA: TGTGCCAGCAGCAAATTGGGGGGATATTGCTCTGGGGCCAACGTCCTGACTTTC. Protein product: CASSKLGGYCSGANVLTF.

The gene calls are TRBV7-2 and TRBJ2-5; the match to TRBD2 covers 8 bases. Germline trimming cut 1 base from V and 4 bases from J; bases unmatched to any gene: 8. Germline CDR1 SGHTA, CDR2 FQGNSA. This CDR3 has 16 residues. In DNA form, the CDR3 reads TGTGCCAGCAGCTTAGGGTTGGCTAGCGGGTTAGAGACCCAGTACTTC. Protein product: CASSLGLASGLETQYF.